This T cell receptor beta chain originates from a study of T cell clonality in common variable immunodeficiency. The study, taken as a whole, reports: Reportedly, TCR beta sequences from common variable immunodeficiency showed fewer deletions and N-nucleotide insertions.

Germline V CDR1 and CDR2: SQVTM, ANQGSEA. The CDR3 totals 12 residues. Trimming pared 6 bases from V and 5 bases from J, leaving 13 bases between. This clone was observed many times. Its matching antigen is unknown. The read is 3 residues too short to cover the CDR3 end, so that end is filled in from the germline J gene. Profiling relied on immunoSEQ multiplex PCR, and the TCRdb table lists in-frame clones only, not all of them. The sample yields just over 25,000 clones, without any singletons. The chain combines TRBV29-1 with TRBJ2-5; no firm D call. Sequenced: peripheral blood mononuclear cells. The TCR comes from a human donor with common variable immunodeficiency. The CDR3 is CSVAKQPETQYF. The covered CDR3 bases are TGCAGCGTCGCAAAACAACCGGAGACC. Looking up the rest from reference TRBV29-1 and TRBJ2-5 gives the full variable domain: SAVISQKPSRDICQRGTSLTIQCQVDSQVTMMFWYRQQPGQSLTLIATANQGSEATYESGFVIDKFPISRPNLTFSTLTVSNMSPEDSSIYLCSVAKQPETQYFGPGTRLLVL.